This T cell receptor (beta chain) derives from a study of blood T cell repertoires in COVID-19 (TCRdb year 2020). In the study overall: Collaborator samples came from the United States, Italy and Spain and covered acute and convalescent phases of COVID-19. The prospective study material was composed of cDNA or gDNA derived from T cells, B-cell-depleted T cells, or PBMCs. The dataset comprised deeply sampled blood TCRbeta repertoires from subjects exposed to, actively infected with, or recovered from COVID-19. The repertoires were made available in a free public database intended to serve as a resource for research on the immune response to SARS-CoV-2. The samples were drawn from two sources: the first 160 participants of the ongoing ImmuneRACE study, and 1,200 or so subjects contributed by 6 global collaborators. Nearly every sample came with metadata listing a de-identified subject ID, COVID-19 status, age in years and sex. Where HLA class I and class II types were available, the types were taken from metadata supplied by the sample provider, not from assay-based typing. The paper as a whole reports these results and caveats: How much clinical and demographic metadata was included differed by source and by participant, and the metadata was provided uncurated.

This clone is a singleton in its sample. The antigen it binds to is not known. No base-level quality is on record; no much larger clone is a single base apart. The immunoSEQ Assay, a bias-controlled multiplex PCR, was used to amplify TCRbeta CDR3 regions from genomic DNA. On the authors' methods: Within the assay, amplification of reference gene primers was used to estimate how many nucleated cells each sample contained. Sequence reads were collapsed and filtered to measure the absolute abundance of every unique TCRbeta CDR3 rearrangement. For each sample, productive Simpson clonality was calculated as the square root of Simpson's diversity index over productive rearrangements. This is the immuneACCESS table as TCRdb keeps it, with only in-frame sequences that have V and J called. A part of the clones is gone; compared with another copy, unresolved V genes explain less than half, and the rest is unexplained. The V and J calls and clone size are taken from that table; D and trimming were inferred from the DNA. In this sample the table shows 90,000 or so clones, about three quarters of which occur a single time. Clones ranked in the top ten supply about an eighth of the sample.

Collaborating institutions collected whole blood in K2EDTA tubes following their own protocols. For TCRbeta analysis, collaborators shipped samples as frozen whole blood, isolated PBMCs, or DNA extracted from either of those sample types. From V the trimming removes 0 bases and from J it removes 5 bases, while the gene matches leave 6 bases of the junction unaccounted for. Including the terminal cysteine and phenylalanine, the CDR3 comprises 16 residues. Of the read, only the CDR3 DNA is kept; its 48 bases are in frame from base 1. Taken from the germline V gene, the CDR1 and CDR2 loops are KGHDR and SFDVKD.

This chain is built from TRBV24-1 and TRBJ2-3; TRBD2 aligns with 8 central bases. This sequence originates from a woman aged 80 or over with acute or convalescent COVID-19. Material: peripheral blood. The base sequence is TGTGCCACCAGTGATTTGACCGGGGGGGCAATAGATACGCAGTATTTT. Its translation reads: CATSDLTGGAIDTQYF.